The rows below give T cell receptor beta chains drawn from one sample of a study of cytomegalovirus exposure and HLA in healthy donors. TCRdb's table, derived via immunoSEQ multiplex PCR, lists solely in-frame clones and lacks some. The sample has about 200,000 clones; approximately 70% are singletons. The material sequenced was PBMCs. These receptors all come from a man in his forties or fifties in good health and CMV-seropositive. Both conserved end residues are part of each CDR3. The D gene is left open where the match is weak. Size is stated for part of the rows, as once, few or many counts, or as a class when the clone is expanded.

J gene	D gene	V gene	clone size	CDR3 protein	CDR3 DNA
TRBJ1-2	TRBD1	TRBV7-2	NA	CASSLPDRGQKYGYTF	TGTGCCAGCAGCCTTCCGGATAGGGGGCAAAAATATGGCTACACCTTC
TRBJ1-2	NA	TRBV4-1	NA	CASSQAQGTTFCGYTF	TGCGCCAGCAGCCAAGCTCAGGGAACAACGTTCTGTGGCTACACCTTC
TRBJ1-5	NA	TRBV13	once	CASSLQDQPQHF	TGTGCCAGCAGCTTACAGGATCAGCCCCAGCATTTT
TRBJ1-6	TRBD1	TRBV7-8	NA	CASSLARDRVSYSPLHF	TGTGCCAGCAGCTTAGCCCGGGACAGGGTGAGTTATTCACCCCTCCACTTT
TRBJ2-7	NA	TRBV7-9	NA	CASSPGGGSYEQYF	TGTGCCAGCAGCCCTGGTGGCGGATCGTACGAGCAGTACTTC
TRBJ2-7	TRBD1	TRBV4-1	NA	CASSQDTGTGVYEQYF	TGCGCCAGCAGCCAGGATACCGGGACAGGGGTCTACGAGCAGTACTTC
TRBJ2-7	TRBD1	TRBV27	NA	CATPTGTGTEQYF	TGTGCCACCCCGACCGGGACAGGGACCGAGCAGTACTTC
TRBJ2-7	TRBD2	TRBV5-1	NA	CASRVTSGGNYEQYF	TGCGCCAGCAGAGTTACTAGCGGGGGGAACTACGAGCAGTACTTC
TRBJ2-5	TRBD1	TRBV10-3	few	CAISESDRAQETQYF	TGTGCCATCAGTGAGTCGGACAGGGCCCAAGAGACCCAGTACTTC
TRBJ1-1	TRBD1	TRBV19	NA	CASSIARQGATEAFF	TGTGCCAGTAGTATAGCCAGACAGGGGGCCACTGAAGCTTTCTTT
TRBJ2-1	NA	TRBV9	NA	CASSARSSHGADNEQFF	TGTGCCAGCAGCGCCCGTTCGTCTCATGGCGCGGACAATGAGCAGTTCTTC
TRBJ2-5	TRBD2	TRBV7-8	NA	CASSLAGGRKETQYF	TGTGCCAGCAGCTTAGCGGGGGGGAGAAAAGAGACCCAGTACTTC
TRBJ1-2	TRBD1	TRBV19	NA	CASTQETGIYGYTF	TGTGCCAGTACCCAGGAGACAGGGATATATGGCTACACCTTC
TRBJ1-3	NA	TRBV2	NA	CASSPQETIYF	TGTGCCAGCAGTCCACAGGAGACCATATATTTT
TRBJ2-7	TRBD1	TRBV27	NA	CASSFTHRGPLAYEQYF	TGTGCCAGCAGCTTTACCCACAGGGGTCCTCTCGCCTACGAGCAGTACTTC
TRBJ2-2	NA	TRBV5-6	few	CASSSPVSSSSGELFF	TGTGCCAGCAGCTCCCCCGTTTCCTCTTCCAGCGGGGAGCTGTTTTTT
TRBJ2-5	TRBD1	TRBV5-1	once	CASSLVGQGQETQYF	TGCGCCAGCAGCTTGGTAGGACAGGGACAAGAGACCCAGTACTTC
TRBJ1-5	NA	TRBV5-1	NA	CASSVTGNSNQPQHF	TGCGCCAGCAGCGTTACAGGGAATAGCAATCAGCCCCAGCATTTT
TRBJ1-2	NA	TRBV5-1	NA	CASSLGRGRGYTF	TGCGCCAGCAGCTTGGGCAGGGGCCGGGGCTACACCTTC
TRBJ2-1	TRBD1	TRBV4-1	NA	CASSQGGQHFYNEQFF	TGCGCCAGCAGCCAAGGGGGACAGCACTTTTACAATGAGCAGTTCTTC
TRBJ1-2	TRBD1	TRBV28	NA	CASRLRGTGTLYTF	TGTGCCAGCAGGTTACGCGGGACAGGGACTTTGTACACCTTC
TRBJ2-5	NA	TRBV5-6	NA	CASSLAIGSRGEETQYF	TGTGCCAGCAGCTTGGCCATAGGGAGTCGGGGTGAAGAGACCCAGTACTTC
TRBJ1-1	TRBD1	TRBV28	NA	CASSLVTGLVNTEAFF	TGTGCCAGCAGTTTGGTGACAGGGCTTGTGAACACTGAAGCTTTCTTT
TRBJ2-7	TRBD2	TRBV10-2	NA	CASRRLAGGYRDYEQYF	TGCGCCAGCAGGAGACTAGCGGGGGGGTATCGCGACTACGAGCAGTACTTC
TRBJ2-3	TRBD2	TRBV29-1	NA	CSVEWSGGSTDTQYF	TGCAGCGTCGAATGGTCGGGGGGGAGCACAGATACGCAGTATTTT
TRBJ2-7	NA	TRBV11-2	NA	CASSLAMASFHEQYF	TGTGCCAGCAGCTTAGCGATGGCTAGTTTTCACGAGCAGTACTTC
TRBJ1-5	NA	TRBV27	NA	CASTSRGIDNQPQHF	TGTGCCAGCACCAGTCGGGGAATTGACAATCAGCCCCAGCATTTT
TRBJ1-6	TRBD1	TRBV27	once	CASATGYNSPLHF	TGTGCCAGCGCGACAGGGTATAATTCACCCCTCCACTTT
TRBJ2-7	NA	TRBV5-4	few	CASSQDPPGGGGGAGEQYF	TGTGCCAGCAGCCAAGATCCCCCAGGAGGTGGTGGGGGGGCGGGGGAGCAGTACTTC
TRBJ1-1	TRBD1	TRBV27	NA	CASSSNSGTGHLSAF	TGTGCCAGCAGTTCGAACTCCGGGACAGGGCACCTATCGGCCTTT
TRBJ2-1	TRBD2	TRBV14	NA	CASSPLSSGGGGNEQFF	TGTGCCAGCAGCCCCCTATCGAGCGGGGGGGGTGGCAATGAGCAGTTCTTC
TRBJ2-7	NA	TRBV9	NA	CASSVAITPYEQYF	TGTGCCAGCAGCGTAGCTATAACCCCCTACGAGCAGTACTTC
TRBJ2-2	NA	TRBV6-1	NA	CASSVSGNTGELFF	TGTGCCAGCAGTGTGAGCGGGAACACCGGGGAGCTGTTTTTT
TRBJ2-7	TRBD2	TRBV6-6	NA	CASSYASQRGSYEQYF	TGTGCCAGCAGTTACGCTTCCCAGCGGGGGTCCTACGAGCAGTACTTC
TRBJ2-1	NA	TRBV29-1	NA	CSVIVGQGSEQFF	TGCAGCGTTATAGTGGGGCAGGGTAGTGAGCAGTTCTTC
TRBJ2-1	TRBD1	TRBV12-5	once	CASGLAAQGGPNEQFF	TGTGCTAGTGGTTTGGCAGCACAGGGGGGACCCAATGAGCAGTTCTTC
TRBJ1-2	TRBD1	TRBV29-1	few	CSVALDRGPYDGYTF	TGCAGCGTTGCTCTCGACAGGGGGCCTTACGATGGCTACACCTTC
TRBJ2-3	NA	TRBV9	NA	CASSVVSGGGKDTQYF	TGTGCCAGCAGCGTAGTCTCGGGCGGGGGCAAGGATACGCAGTATTTT
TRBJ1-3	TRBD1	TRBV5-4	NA	CASSTIQGASSGNTIYF	TGTGCCAGCAGCACGATACAGGGGGCGAGCTCTGGAAACACCATATATTTT
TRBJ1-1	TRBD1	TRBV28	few	CASSSGTGSTEAFF	TGTGCCAGCAGCTCCGGGACAGGGTCGACTGAAGCTTTCTTT
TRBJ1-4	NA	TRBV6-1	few	CASSEPGVNEKLFF	TGTGCCAGCAGTGAACCGGGGGTTAATGAAAAACTGTTTTTT
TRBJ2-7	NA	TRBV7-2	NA	CASSLTGYEQYF	TGTGCCAGCAGCTTAACAGGGTACGAGCAGTACTTC
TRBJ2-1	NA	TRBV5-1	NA	CASSYPGGNEQFF	TGCGCCAGCAGCTATCCCGGCGGGAATGAGCAGTTCTTC
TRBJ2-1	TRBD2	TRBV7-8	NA	CASSLGLANDGNEQFF	TGTGCCAGCAGCTTAGGACTAGCGAATGATGGCAATGAGCAGTTCTTC
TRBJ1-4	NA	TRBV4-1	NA	CASSGVGTAPGKLFF	TGCGCCAGCAGCGGGGTAGGGACTGCTCCCGGAAAACTGTTTTTT
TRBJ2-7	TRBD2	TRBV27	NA	CASSLRLALEQYF	TGTGCCAGCAGTTTAAGACTAGCGCTCGAGCAGTACTTC
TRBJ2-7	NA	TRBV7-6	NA	CASSPGREPYEQYF	TGTGCCAGCAGCCCCGGACGGGAACCCTACGAGCAGTACTTC
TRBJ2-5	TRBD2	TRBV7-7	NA	CASSPLAGEETQYF	TGTGCCAGCAGTCCCCTGGCGGGGGAAGAGACCCAGTACTTC
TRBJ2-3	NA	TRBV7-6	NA	CASSQGRSTDTQYF	TGTGCCAGCAGCCAGGGGCGGAGCACAGATACGCAGTATTTT
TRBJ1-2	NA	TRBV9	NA	CASSAEEGYYGYTF	TGTGCCAGCAGCGCTGAGGAGGGGTACTATGGCTACACCTTC